At least ten counts were recorded for the clone carrying this T cell receptor beta chain. Its antigen is currently unknown. This sample was taken from a study of T cells in Graves' hyperthyroidism and ophthalmopathy. Trimming at V came to 7 bases and at J to 2 bases, leaving 12 bases not matched to a gene. Germline lookup yields CDR1 SGHVS and CDR2 FQNEAQ. The CDR3 covers 16 residues. The study, taken as a whole, reports: Also found in blood were most expanded thyroid clonotypes above 0.001. Model output signaled ophthalmopathy a median approximately 6.2 months ahead of onset.

RNA transcripts were the template for amplifying TCR beta CDR3 regions. When the TCR CDR3 underwent first-round RT-PCR, the HTBI primer set was used. MiXCR, applied by TCRdb to the multiplex PCR reads, yields one record per CDR3 protein. Seen here are hundreds of thousands of distinct CDR3 sequences, more than 13% observed once, and the top ten hold around 27%. The chain uses TRBV7-8 and TRBJ2-7, with 9 positions matching TRBD2. This TCR derives from a man aged 45-65 years with Graves' ophthalmopathy. The sample taken for sequencing was blood. For the CDR3, the DNA is TGTGCCAGCACCCTCCTGGGGGCGGGAGGGGCCTACGAGCAGTACTTC. It specifies CASTLLGAGGAYEQYF.